The 16 T cell receptor beta chains given below trace back to one sample, sequenced in a study of regulatory T cells in long-lasting Graves disease. Both iRepertoire HTBI primers and Arm-PCR of CDR3 regions were used to build the TCR beta libraries. In TCRdb, the multiplex PCR reads were re-called with MiXCR into one record per CDR3 protein. The sample consists of roughly 260,000 distinct CDR3 sequences, 18% of them appearing once. Time point reported: newly diagnosed GD, antithyroid drugs for less than 3 months. The TCR library used RNA extracted from PBMCs. This same sample was also taken into another study, of T cells in Graves' hyperthyroidism and ophthalmopathy.

Sequencing used peripheral blood mononuclear cells (PBMCs), obtained at new diagnosis, from a patient treated with antithyroid drugs. The receptors stem from a woman aged 30 to 39 with Graves disease.

The table lists this clonotype with many counts. The V gene is TRBV9, the J gene TRBJ1-2; D is perhaps TRBD1 (5 bases). V was trimmed by 3 bases and J by 6 bases, leaving 12 bases between them. The CDR3 has 13 residues. Looked up from germline, CDR1 is SGDLS and CDR2 is YYNGEE. The CDR3 here is CASSAGSGDGYTF. Here the CDR3 DNA reads TGTGCCAGCAGCGCGGGCTCGGGGGATGGCTACACCTTC.

This chain joins TRBV5-1 and TRBJ1-6; D unclear. CDR3 length equals 13 residues. CDR1 and CDR2 from the germline V gene are SGHRS and YFSETQ. V lost 7 bases to trimming and J lost 7 bases, with 12 bases between them. The CDR3 DNA reads as TGCGCCAGCGGGGAGGGTACCAATTCACCCCTCCACTTT. Amino acids: CASGEGTNSPLHF.

This clonotype was recorded many times. The gene calls are TRBV7-2 and TRBJ2-5, with D uncertain. The CDR3 is 14 amino acids. Germline assignment: CDR1 SGHTA and CDR2 FQGNSA. V lost 5 bases and J lost 5, with 15 bases in between. The CDR3 DNA follows: TGTGCCAGCAGCCCTCGACTCGGGTGGGAGACCCAGTACTTC. Translated: CASSPRLGWETQYF.

This clonotype was seen at least ten times. V and J are TRBV2 and TRBJ1-4; no reliable D call. Germline assignment: CDR1 SNHLY and CDR2 FYNNEI. The CDR3 runs 15 residues. The V end was cut by 6 bases, the J end by 0 bases, with 11 bases between. The CDR3 region is CASSRDTATNEKLFF. CDR3 nucleotides: TGTGCCAGCAGCCGAGACACAGCAACTAATGAAAAACTGTTTTTT.

This clonotype was picked up many times. The chain carries TRBV11-2 and TRBJ2-2, with 12 bases aligning to TRBD2. This CDR3 contains 16 residues. CDR1 and CDR2 (germline): SGHAT, FQNNGV. J gave up 7 bases and V 2 bases, and 5 bases lay outside the gene matches. CDR3 amino acids: CASSLQPLAGGGELFF. The CDR3 DNA reads as TGTGCCAGCAGCTTACAACCACTAGCGGGGGGCGGGGAGCTGTTTTTT. The full variable domain, its missing parts supplied by reference TRBV11-2 and TRBJ2-2, is EAGVAQSPRYKIIEKRQSVAFWCNPISGHATLYWYQQILGQGPKLLIQFQNNGVVDDSQLPKDRFSAERLKGVDSTLKIQPAKLEDSAVYLCASSLQPLAGGGELFFGEGSRLTVL.

This clonotype was seen many times. The chain combines TRBV3-1 with TRBJ2-2, with a weak D call TRBD1 (6 bases). This CDR3 is built from 15 residues. Germline V CDR1 and CDR2: LGHDT, YNNKEL (reference sequence). Trimming pared 4 bases from V and 0 bases from J, leaving 9 bases between. The CDR3 sequence: CASSPGHANTGELFF. CDR3 sequence (DNA): TGTGCCAGCAGCCCGGGACATGCGAACACCGGGGAGCTGTTTTTT.

In this sample, this clonotype turned up many times. The V gene is TRBV5-1, the J gene TRBJ1-1; possibly TRBD1 for D (5 bases). The germline V and J ends were trimmed by 4 bases and 5 bases, with 18 bases remaining between them. CDR1 and CDR2 (germline): SGHRS, YFSETQ. CDR3 length: 15 amino acids. The CDR3 sequence: CASSTGRGWGTEAFF. The CDR3 DNA sequence: TGCGCCAGCAGCACAGGACGGGGATGGGGGACTGAAGCTTTCTTT.

Note on this clonotype: A far larger clone lies a single base away; this is likely a read error. V is TRBV5-4 and J is TRBJ1-1; TRBD1 matches 7 bases. Germline V gene data show CDR1 as SGHNT and CDR2 as YYREEE (reference sequence). V was clipped by 4 bases and J by 5 bases; unmatched bases: 8. The CDR3 covers 14 residues. CDR3 coding DNA: TGTGCCAGCAGCCGCATACAGGGGCGGACTGAAGCTTTCTTT. It codes for CASSRIQGRTEAFF.

For this clonotype: This may be a read error: a much more frequent sequence differs by one nucleotide. The V call is TRBV5-6, the J call TRBJ2-5, with 8 positions matching TRBD2. The germline CDR1 and CDR2 sequences are SGHDT and YYEEEE. The CDR3 is made up of 17 amino acids. The CDR3: CVSKLGLGGRPQETQYF. In DNA, the CDR3 is TGTGTCAGCAAACTTGGTCTAGGCGGGAGGCCCCAAGAGACCCAGTACTTC.

At least ten counts were recorded for this clonotype. The V and J genes are TRBV12-3 or TRBV12-4 and TRBJ2-1; D gene uncertain. There are 13 residues in the CDR3. Trimming removed 10 bases from V and 8 bases from J, with 18 bases in between. The chain's CDR3 is CATTYDIEDEQFF. CDR3 DNA sequence: TGTGCCACCACGTATGATATCGAAGATGAGCAGTTCTTC.

This clonotype was counted many times. This chain joins TRBV6-1 and TRBJ1-1; D gene ambiguous. Germline V gene lookup returns CDR1 MNHNS and CDR2 SASEGT. The V end was cut by 11 bases, the J end by 5 bases, with 12 bases between. The CDR3 spans 11 residues. DNA for the CDR3: TGTGCCGCGGATGGTGGGACTGAAGCTTTCTTT. This codes for CAADGGTEAFF.

V and J are TRBV13 and TRBJ2-1; D is uncertain. The CDR3 is 15 amino acids. Germline V gives CDR1 PRHDT, CDR2 FYEKMQ (reference sequence). V gave up 5 bases and J gave up 0 bases, with 11 bases separating them. CDR3 residues: CASSLAVRSYNEQFF. The CDR3 DNA is TGTGCCAGCAGCCTGGCGGTGCGCTCCTACAATGAGCAGTTCTTC.

The chain couples TRBV28 to TRBJ2-7, with D unclear. The germline gives CDR1 MDHEN, CDR2 SYDVKM. The CDR3 spans 12 residues. Between the trimmed V and J ends, which lost 6 bases and 2 bases, there was a span of 8 bases. CDR3 residues: CASRGSTYEQYF. CDR3 DNA: TGTGCCAGCAGAGGCAGCACCTACGAGCAGTACTTC.

This clonotype was seen repeatedly, ten times or more. The V call is TRBV5-6, the J call TRBJ2-5; no clear D gene. Per germline, CDR1 SGHDT and CDR2 YYEEEE. The CDR3 extends over 17 amino acids. Trimming removed 5 bases at V and 0 bases at J, with 20 bases between. CDR3 in DNA: TGTGCCAGCAGGGCAGCCCCCGGCAGGCTTAACCAAGAGACCCAGTACTTC. Its protein product is CASRAAPGRLNQETQYF.

In this sample, this clonotype turned up many times. The chain employs TRBV11-1 and TRBJ2-5; D is uncertain. Deletions cut 2 bases from V and 4 bases from J, with 14 bases between. The CDR3 spans 15 residues. Germline V gene sequence: CDR1 SGHAT, CDR2 FQDESV (reference sequence). This chain's CDR3 is CASSLLSARGETQYF. CDR3 sequence (DNA): TGTGCCAGCAGCTTACTCTCTGCCCGCGGAGAGACCCAGTACTTC.

This clonotype was observed many times. The chain couples TRBV6-5 to TRBJ1-6; perhaps TRBD1 as D (5 bases). Germline lookup yields CDR1 MNHEY and CDR2 SVGAGI. V shed 0 bases and J shed 0 bases, with 9 bases lying between them. The CDR3 loop spans 17 amino acids. The CDR3 loop is CASSYSAGGSYNSPLHF. As DNA, the CDR3 is TGTGCCAGCAGTTACTCGGCGGGGGGCTCCTATAATTCACCCCTCCACTTT.